One sample yielded the 10 T cell receptor beta chains listed below, sequenced in a study of cytomegalovirus exposure and HLA in healthy donors. 60 Vbeta and 13 Jbeta primers were used in PCR. The data were produced by immunoSEQ multiplex PCR, yet TCRdb's version contains in-frame clones alone and is incomplete. The data contain under 170,000 clones, around 79% of them singletons. Source material: PBMCs. These TCRs come from a man between 50 and 59 years old in good health and CMV-seropositive.

The V and J genes are TRBV7-9 and TRBJ2-1; D remains unclear. This CDR3 is 15 amino acids long. Trimming shortened V by 4 bases and J by 3 bases, and 13 bases separated the two germline ends. The germline CDR1 and CDR2 sequences are SEHNR and FQNEAQ (reference sequence). The CDR3 loop is CASSYTLQDYNEQFF. The DNA of the CDR3 is TGTGCCAGCAGCTACACTCTTCAGGACTACAATGAGCAGTTCTTC.

The chain is built from TRBV4-1 and TRBJ2-1, with 10 bases fitting TRBD2. This CDR3 has 18 amino acids. V lost 6 bases and J lost 5; bases outside the gene matches: 16. Germline CDR1 is MGHRA and CDR2 is YSYEKL. CDR3 loop: CASRERLAGDLGNNEQFF. In nucleotides, the CDR3 is TGCGCCAGCAGGGAAAGGCTAGCGGGAGATTTAGGGAACAATGAGCAGTTCTTC.

The chain has TRBV9 and TRBJ2-1; 10 bases line up with TRBD1. CDR3 length equals 17 residues. CDR1 is SGDLS, CDR2 YYNGEE, per germline. V gave up 4 bases and J gave up 0 bases; unmatched junction bases: 7. The CDR3 nucleotides read TGTGCCAGCAGCCCCCGACAGGGGGCGAGCTCCTACAATGAGCAGTTCTTC. It codes for CASSPRQGASSYNEQFF. Looking up the rest from reference TRBV9 and TRBJ2-1 gives the full variable domain: DSGVTQTPKHLITATGQRVTLRCSPRSGDLSVYWYQQSLDQGLQFLIQYYNGEERAKGNILERFSAQQFPDLHSELNLSSLELGDSALYFCASSPRQGASSYNEQFFGPGTRLTVL.

The chain couples TRBV5-1 to TRBJ2-3, with 10 bases matching TRBD2. The CDR3 spans 15 residues. V gave up 5 bases and J gave up 2 bases; unmatched junction bases: 5. Germline CDR1 SGHRS, CDR2 YFSETQ. CDR3 sequence reads: CASRPGLADTDTQYF. For the CDR3, the DNA is TGCGCCAGCAGACCAGGACTAGCGGACACAGATACGCAGTATTTT.

This clone has more than one count but fewer than ten. The gene calls are TRBV5-1 and TRBJ2-3; D not certain. The CDR3 runs 14 residues. CDR1 and CDR2 from the germline V gene are SGHRS and YFSETQ. V lost 0 bases to trimming and J lost 6 bases, with 11 bases between them. The CDR3 DNA is TGCGCCAGCAGCTTGGGGCAGGATGGGGATACGCAGTATTTT. It translates to CASSLGQDGDTQYF.

This chain connects TRBV11-2 to TRBJ2-1, with a tentative D call TRBD2 (5 bases). The CDR3 length is 15 residues. V was cut by 4 bases and J by 1 base, with 11 bases left in between. Germline assignment: CDR1 SGHAT and CDR2 FQNNGV. The CDR3 DNA follows: TGTGCCAGCAGCTCGCGGTCGGGGTCCTACAATGAGCAGTTCTTC. Residues: CASSSRSGSYNEQFF. The variable domain in full, completed from reference TRBV11-2 and TRBJ2-1, reads EAGVAQSPRYKIIEKRQSVAFWCNPISGHATLYWYQQILGQGPKLLIQFQNNGVVDDSQLPKDRFSAERLKGVDSTLKIQPAKLEDSAVYLCASSSRSGSYNEQFFGPGTRLTVL.

The rearrangement links TRBV5-6 to TRBJ2-2; 10 bases match TRBD1. CDR3 length: 15 amino acids. The junction had 5 bases not matched to a gene; V was cut back by 4 bases and J by 5 bases. Germline lookup yields CDR1 SGHDT and CDR2 YYEEEE. The CDR3: CASSHRTGGTGELFF. CDR3 DNA: TGTGCCAGCAGCCACCGGACAGGGGGAACCGGGGAGCTGTTTTTT.

This chain connects TRBV2 to TRBJ2-3; possible D gene TRBD2, 6 bases. V dropped 4 bases and J dropped 0 bases, with 8 bases sitting between them. This CDR3 region has 14 residues. Germline V gives CDR1 SNHLY, CDR2 FYNNEI. The CDR3 DNA sequence: TGTGCCAGCAGTGGGGGACTCAGCACAGATACGCAGTATTTT. Its protein product is CASSGGLSTDTQYF.

The genes are TRBV27 and TRBJ2-7; D is uncertain. CDR3 length equals 14 residues. V lost 4 bases, J lost 4 bases, and 14 bases lay in between. Germline CDR1 reads MNHEY; CDR2 reads SMNVEV (reference sequence). The CDR3, as DNA: TGTGCCAGCAGTTCCGACATCGAATGGTACGAGCAGTACTTC. This gives the protein CASSSDIEWYEQYF.

The rearrangement links TRBV11-3 to TRBJ1-1, with 7 nucleotides matching TRBD1. V lost 3 bases to trimming and J lost 6 bases; unmatched junction nucleotides: 7. Germline assignment: CDR1 SGHNT and CDR2 YENEEA. The CDR3 has 14 amino acids. This chain's CDR3 is CASSLGQLSSEAFF. In DNA, the CDR3 is TGTGCCAGCAGCTTGGGACAGCTTTCTTCTGAAGCTTTCTTT.